This passage covers 24 T cell receptor beta chains from one sample sequenced in a study of cytomegalovirus exposure and HLA in healthy donors. The table came from immunoSEQ multiplex PCR; TCRdb's copy has only in-frame clones and leaves some out. The sample has more than 200,000 clones, about 90% seen once. The sequenced sample was PBMCs. The receptors come from a man younger than 35 in good health and CMV-seropositive.

The CDR3 DNA is TGTGCCAGCAGCCCCGGGACACCAAACACTGAAGCTTTCTTT. Its translation is CASSPGTPNTEAFF. The chain recombines TRBV5-6 with TRBJ1-1; TRBD1 might be the D (6 bases). Germline V gene lookup returns CDR1 SGHDT and CDR2 YYEEEE. This CDR3 contains 14 residues. The V gene lost 4 bases and the J gene lost 2 bases, with 12 bases spanning the gap. The entire variable domain, with the rest obtained from reference TRBV5-6 and TRBJ1-1, is as follows: DAGVTQSPTHLIKTRGQQVTLRCSPKSGHDTVSWYQQALGQGPQFIFQYYEEEERQRGNFPDRFSGHQFPNYSSELNVNALLLGDSALYLCASSPGTPNTEAFFGQGTRLTVV.

CDR3 loop: CASSSDGGRYNEQFF. The CDR3 DNA follows: TGTGCCAGCAGCTCGGACGGTGGTCGATACAATGAGCAGTTCTTC. The chain uses TRBV7-3 and TRBJ2-1; D is unclear. CDR3 length equals 15 residues. The germline V gene encodes CDR1 SGHTA and CDR2 FQGTGA. Trimming stripped 4 bases from V and 4 bases from J, with 14 bases between.

This clone has only one observation. V and J are TRBV27 and TRBJ2-5; 13 bases match TRBD2. The CDR3 is 16 residues long. Germline V gene data show CDR1 as MNHEY and CDR2 as SMNVEV (reference sequence). The V gene end was trimmed by 5 bases and the J gene end by 2 bases; junction bases not matched to a gene: 5. CDR3 protein: CASSPILAGGQETQYF. CDR3 DNA sequence: TGTGCCAGCAGTCCGATACTAGCGGGAGGGCAAGAGACCCAGTACTTC.

The chain carries TRBV7-2 and TRBJ2-1, with 9 positions matching TRBD2. The CDR3 is made up of 13 amino acids. Per germline, CDR1 SGHTA and CDR2 FQGNSA. Trimming cost V 11 bases and J 7 bases; bases outside gene matches: 9. The chain's CDR3 is CAGGGRANNEQFF. CDR3 nucleotide sequence: TGTGCCGGAGGCGGGAGGGCCAATAATGAGCAGTTCTTC.

V is TRBV6-1 and J is TRBJ2-1; the match to TRBD2 covers 8 bases. Germline V lookup: CDR1 MNHNS, CDR2 SASEGT. Trimming removed 6 bases from V and 2 bases from J; junction bases left unmatched: 3. The CDR3 extends over 14 amino acids. As DNA, the CDR3 is TGTGCCAGCAGGCTAGCGGGCACCTACAATGAGCAGTTCTTC. This codes for CASRLAGTYNEQFF.

This clone has only a few counts. The chain employs TRBV27 and TRBJ1-5; the D gene is possibly TRBD1 (6 bases). CDR1 is MNHEY and CDR2 is SMNVEV in the germline V gene (reference sequence). There are 13 residues in the CDR3. With 6 bases removed from V and 4 bases from J, the gap between germline ends came to 10 bases. This CDR3 reads CASRWTENQPQHF. CDR3 bases: TGTGCCAGCAGGTGGACAGAGAATCAGCCCCAGCATTTT.

This clone has just a few counts. This sequence joins TRBV5-1 and TRBJ2-5; possible D gene TRBD2, 5 bases. Trimming removed 4 bases from V and 5 bases from J, with 15 bases in between. The CDR3 is 14 amino acids. Germline V lookup: CDR1 SGHRS, CDR2 YFSETQ. The chain's CDR3 is CASSPSGRRETQYF. DNA for the CDR3: TGCGCCAGCAGCCCCTCGGGTAGGAGGGAGACCCAGTACTTC.

The V call is TRBV2, the J call TRBJ1-4, with D perhaps TRBD1 (5 bases). The V gene lost 0 bases and the J gene lost 3 bases, with 14 bases spanning the gap. The CDR3 is 17 amino acids. Germline V gene lookup returns CDR1 SNHLY and CDR2 FYNNEI. DNA for the CDR3: TGTGCCAGCAGTGAAGCGCTTGAATGGGGGTCTAATGAAAAACTGTTTTTT. This encodes CASSEALEWGSNEKLFF.

The chain joins TRBV29-1 to TRBJ2-1; TRBD1 agrees at 9 bases. The CDR3 loop spans 19 amino acids. Unmatched junction bases numbered 14, after V lost 2 bases and J lost 0 bases. Germline lookup yields CDR1 SQVTM and CDR2 ANQGSEA. CDR3 protein: CSVESRGGTGPFSYNEQFF. CDR3 DNA sequence: TGCAGCGTTGAAAGTCGAGGGGGGACAGGGCCCTTCTCCTACAATGAGCAGTTCTTC.

The chain links TRBV19 to TRBJ1-1, with 7 bases matching TRBD1. Trimming at V came to 5 bases and at J to 1 base, leaving 7 bases not matched to a gene. Germline V gene sequence: CDR1 LNHDA, CDR2 SQIVND (reference sequence). The CDR3 has 15 amino acids. CDR3 nucleotide sequence: TGTGCCAGTAGTTCGACAGGGTGGGAGAACACTGAAGCTTTCTTT. Translating gives CASSSTGWENTEAFF.

Regarding this clone: This specimen includes other DNA sequences encoding the same CDR3. J is TRBJ1-1 and V is TRBV29-1; tentative D call: TRBD1 (6 bases). The CDR3 has 10 amino acids. V dropped 7 bases and J dropped 8 bases, with 11 bases sitting between them. Germline lookup yields CDR1 SQVTM and CDR2 ANQGSEA. DNA for the CDR3: TGCAGCGGGGGGGGGACAGAAGCTTTCTTT. It is translated as CSGGGTEAFF. Filled out from reference TRBV29-1 and TRBJ1-1, the complete variable domain reads SAVISQKPSRDICQRGTSLTIQCQVDSQVTMMFWYRQQPGQSLTLIATANQGSEATYESGFVIDKFPISRPNLTFSTLTVSNMSPEDSSIYLCSGGGTEAFFGQGTRLTVV.

The chain is built from TRBV27 and TRBJ2-1, with 10 bases identical to TRBD2. This CDR3 has 16 amino acids. Germline CDR1 is MNHEY and CDR2 is SMNVEV (reference sequence). J lost 3 bases, V lost 4 bases, and 6 bases had no gene match. The CDR3 is CASSYQRTSGYNEQFF. The CDR3 nucleotides are TGTGCCAGCAGTTACCAACGGACTAGCGGCTACAATGAGCAGTTCTTC.

V and J are TRBV27 and TRBJ2-2, with 7 positions matching TRBD1. There are 16 residues in the CDR3. V dropped 6 bases and J dropped 7; count of bases not matched to a gene: 14. Germline V CDR1 and CDR2: MNHEY, SMNVEV (reference sequence). The CDR3 spells CASRRTGTALIGELFF. The CDR3 DNA is TGTGCCAGCAGACGTACCGGGACAGCACTAATCGGGGAGCTGTTTTTT.

Concerning this clone itself: Distinct nucleotide sequences in the sample also encode this CDR3. The CDR3 DNA follows: TGTGCCAGCTCACCGAGAGGGGGGGAAGCTTTCTTT. Protein sequence: CASSPRGGEAFF. The chain links TRBV18 to TRBJ1-1; possible D gene TRBD1, 6 bases. The CDR3 spans 12 residues. The ends were cut back, 3 bases at V and 8 bases at J, with 10 bases in the middle. Germline CDR1 and CDR2: KGHSH and LQKENI.

The chain uses TRBV28 and TRBJ1-5; a weak D match, TRBD1 (5 bases). The ends were cut back, 3 bases at V and 0 bases at J, with 9 bases in the middle. The CDR3 loop spans 15 amino acids. The germline V gene has CDR1 MDHEN and CDR2 SYDVKM. CDR3: CASSFRGVSNQPQHF. DNA of the CDR3: TGTGCCAGCAGTTTTAGAGGGGTTAGCAATCAGCCCCAGCATTTT.

This chain joins TRBV7-6 and TRBJ2-6, with a weak D call TRBD1 (5 bases). CDR3 length equals 15 residues. Germline V CDR1 and CDR2: SGHVS, FNYEAQ. V gave up 5 bases and J gave up 3 bases, with 11 bases separating them. CDR3: CASSGRVGGANVLTF. CDR3 bases: TGTGCCAGCAGCGGCAGGGTTGGTGGGGCCAACGTCCTGACTTTC.

This chain links TRBV27 with TRBJ1-1, with 11 bases matching TRBD1. The CDR3 extends over 15 amino acids. V was clipped by 5 bases and J by 4 bases; unmatched bases: 6. Germline V gene data show CDR1 as MNHEY and CDR2 as SMNVEV (reference sequence). The CDR3 here is CASSPTDRGRTEAFF. DNA for the CDR3: TGTGCCAGCAGTCCAACGGACAGGGGGCGCACTGAAGCTTTCTTT.

This clone was counted between two and nine times. The chain couples TRBV25-1 to TRBJ2-2, with D hard to call. Germline CDR1 is MGHDK and CDR2 is SYGVNS. V was trimmed by 5 bases and J by 10 bases, leaving 14 bases between them. The CDR3 length is 13 residues. The CDR3 sequence is CASSSQRQSELFF. The CDR3, as DNA: TGTGCCAGCAGTTCTCAGAGGCAGTCGGAGCTGTTTTTT.

V usage is TRBV5-1 and J usage is TRBJ2-3, with 10 bases matching TRBD1. The CDR3 extends over 16 amino acids. V lost 4 bases and J lost 6; bases outside the gene matches: 11. From germline, CDR1 is SGHRS and CDR2 YFSETQ. For the CDR3, the DNA is TGCGCCAGCAGCCGGCAGGGGGACAGGGGTATGGATACGCAGTATTTT. Translated, it gives CASSRQGDRGMDTQYF.

The rearrangement uses TRBV6-1 and TRBJ2-1; no firm D call. The CDR3 runs to 16 residues. Per the germline V gene, CDR1 is MNHNS and CDR2 is SASEGT. The V end was cut by 1 base, the J end by 8 bases, with 18 bases between. The CDR3 region is CASSEVAATPYYEQFF. The CDR3 DNA reads as TGTGCCAGCAGTGAAGTCGCGGCGACGCCTTATTATGAGCAGTTCTTC.

V and J are TRBV6-5 and TRBJ2-1; a possible D gene is TRBD2 (6 bases). Trimming removed 2 bases at V and 6 bases at J, with 11 bases between. This CDR3 has 14 amino acids. From germline, CDR1 is MNHEY and CDR2 SVGAGI. In DNA form, the CDR3 reads TGTGCCAGCAGTTACGGTGGGGAGGCCAATGAGCAGTTCTTC. Translating gives CASSYGGEANEQFF.

V usage is TRBV19 and J usage is TRBJ2-7; 8 nucleotides match TRBD2. This CDR3 spans 17 amino acids. Trimming removed 5 bases from V and 2 bases from J; junction bases left unmatched: 14. From germline, CDR1 is LNHDA and CDR2 SQIVND (reference sequence). CDR3 region: CASSRDPSGLRTYEQYF. Written as DNA, the CDR3 is TGTGCCAGTAGTCGCGATCCTAGCGGGCTAAGGACCTACGAGCAGTACTTC.

This chain connects TRBV7-9 to TRBJ1-1, with D perhaps TRBD1 (6 bases). V lost 5 bases and J 1 base, leaving 14 bases between the germline ends. This CDR3 is 15 amino acids long. Looked up from germline, CDR1 is SEHNR and CDR2 is FQNEAQ (reference sequence). Here the CDR3 reads CASSPLTGSNTEAFF. In DNA, the CDR3 is TGTGCCAGCAGCCCGTTAACAGGGTCGAACACTGAAGCTTTCTTT.

V is TRBV5-4 and J is TRBJ2-4, with D possibly being TRBD1 or TRBD2 (6 bases each). The CDR3 totals 15 residues. Trimming took off 2 bases at V and 1 base at J, with 10 bases between the two ends. Germline-derived CDR1 and CDR2 are SGHNT and YYREEE (reference sequence). The CDR3 is CASSFGGGAKNIQYF. CDR3 nucleotide sequence: TGTGCCAGCAGCTTTGGAGGGGGGGCCAAAAACATTCAGTACTTC.